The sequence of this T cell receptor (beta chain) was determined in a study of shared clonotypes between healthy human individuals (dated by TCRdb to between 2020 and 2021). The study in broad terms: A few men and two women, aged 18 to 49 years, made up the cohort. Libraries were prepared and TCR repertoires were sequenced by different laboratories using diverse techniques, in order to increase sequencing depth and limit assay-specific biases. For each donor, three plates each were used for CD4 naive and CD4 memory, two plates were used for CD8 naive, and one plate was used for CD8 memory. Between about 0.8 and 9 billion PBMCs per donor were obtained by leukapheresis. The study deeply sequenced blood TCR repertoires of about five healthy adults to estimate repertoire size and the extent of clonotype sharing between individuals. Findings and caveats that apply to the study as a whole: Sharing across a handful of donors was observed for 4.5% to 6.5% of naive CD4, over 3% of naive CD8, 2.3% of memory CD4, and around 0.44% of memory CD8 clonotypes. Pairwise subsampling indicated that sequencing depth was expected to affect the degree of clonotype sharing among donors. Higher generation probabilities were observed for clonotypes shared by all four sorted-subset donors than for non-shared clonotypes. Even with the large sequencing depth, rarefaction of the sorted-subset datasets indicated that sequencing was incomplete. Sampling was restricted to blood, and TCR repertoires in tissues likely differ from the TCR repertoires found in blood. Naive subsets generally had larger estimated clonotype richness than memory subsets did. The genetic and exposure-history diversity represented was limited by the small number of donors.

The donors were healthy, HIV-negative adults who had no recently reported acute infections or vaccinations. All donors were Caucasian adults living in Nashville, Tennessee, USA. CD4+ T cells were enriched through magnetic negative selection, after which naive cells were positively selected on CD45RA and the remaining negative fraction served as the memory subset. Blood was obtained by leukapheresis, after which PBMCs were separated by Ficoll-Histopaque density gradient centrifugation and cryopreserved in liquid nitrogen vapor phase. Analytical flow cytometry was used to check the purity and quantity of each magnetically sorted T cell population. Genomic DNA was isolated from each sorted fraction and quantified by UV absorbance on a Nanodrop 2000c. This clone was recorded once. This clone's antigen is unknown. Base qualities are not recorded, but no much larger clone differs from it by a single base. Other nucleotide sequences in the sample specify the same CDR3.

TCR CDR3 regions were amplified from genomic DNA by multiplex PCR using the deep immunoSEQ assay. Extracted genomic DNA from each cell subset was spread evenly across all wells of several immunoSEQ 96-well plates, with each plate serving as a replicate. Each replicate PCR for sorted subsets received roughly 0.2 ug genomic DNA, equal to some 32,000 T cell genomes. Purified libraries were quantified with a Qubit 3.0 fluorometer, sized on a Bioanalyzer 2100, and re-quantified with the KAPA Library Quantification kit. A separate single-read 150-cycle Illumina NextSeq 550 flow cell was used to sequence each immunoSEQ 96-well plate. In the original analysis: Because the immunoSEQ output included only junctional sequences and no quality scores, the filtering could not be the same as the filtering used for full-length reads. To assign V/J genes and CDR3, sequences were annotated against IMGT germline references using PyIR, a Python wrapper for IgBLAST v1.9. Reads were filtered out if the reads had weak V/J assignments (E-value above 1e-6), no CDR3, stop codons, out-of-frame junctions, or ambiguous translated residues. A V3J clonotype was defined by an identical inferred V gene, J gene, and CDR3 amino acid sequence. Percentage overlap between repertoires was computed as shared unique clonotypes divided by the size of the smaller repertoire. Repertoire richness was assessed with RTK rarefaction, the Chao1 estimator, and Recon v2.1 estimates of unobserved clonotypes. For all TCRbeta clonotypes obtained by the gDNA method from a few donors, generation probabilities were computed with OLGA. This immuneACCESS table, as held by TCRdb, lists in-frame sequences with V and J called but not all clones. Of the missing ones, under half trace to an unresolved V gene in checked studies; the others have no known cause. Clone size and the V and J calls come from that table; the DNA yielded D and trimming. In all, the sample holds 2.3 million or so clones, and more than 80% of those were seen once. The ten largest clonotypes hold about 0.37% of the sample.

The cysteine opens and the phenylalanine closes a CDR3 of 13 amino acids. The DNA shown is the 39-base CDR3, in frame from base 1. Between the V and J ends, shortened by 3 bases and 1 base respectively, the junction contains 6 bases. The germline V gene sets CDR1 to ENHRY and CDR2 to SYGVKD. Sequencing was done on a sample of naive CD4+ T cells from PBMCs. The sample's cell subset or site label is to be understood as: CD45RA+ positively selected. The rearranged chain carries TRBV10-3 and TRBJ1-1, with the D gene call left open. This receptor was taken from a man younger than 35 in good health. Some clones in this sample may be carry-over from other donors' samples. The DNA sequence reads TGTGCCATCAGTGAAAGGTCGAACACTGAAGCTTTCTTT. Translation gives CAISERSNTEAFF.